This T cell receptor beta chain was found in a study of CD8 T cells in ankylosing spondylitis. The junction had 6 bases not matched to a gene; V was cut back by 6 bases and J by 2 bases. The CDR3 consists of 15 residues. Germline V gene sequence: CDR1 MNHEY, CDR2 SVGEGT. This clonotype was recorded a few times. What it binds is not known. Study-level findings and limits: Blood from ankylosing spondylitis patients appeared to carry a characteristic eight-variant TCR beta motif. With a CD8+ phenotype, disease-linked clones were relatively rare in peripheral blood.

TCRdb re-called the 5' RACE reads with MiXCR, one entry per CDR3 protein. The sample yields about 800,000 distinct CDR3 sequences, 10% to 15% seen once. The origin of this receptor is a male donor with ankylosing spondylitis. Specimen: blood, either unsorted or a sorted T cell fraction (not recorded which). J is TRBJ1-5 and V is TRBV6-2 or TRBV6-3; TRBD1 matches at 8 bases. In nucleotides, the CDR3 is TGTGCCAGCAGCGACAGGGGTTCGGGCAATCAGCCCCAGCATTTT. Its translation is CASSDRGSGNQPQHF.